This T cell receptor beta chain was identified in a study of OX40 agonist ivuxolimab in advanced cancers. Study observations and caveats: At 0.1 to 3.0 mg/kg, CD4+ and CD8+ blood T cells expanded clonally by week 6. On average, CD8+ T cells had more expanded clones than CD4+.

Sequencing was performed with immunoSEQ multiplex PCR; in TCRdb, only in-frame clones are kept and a portion is missing. The sample has about 80,000 clones, more than 90% seen once. Sampling of blood occurred at baseline, cycle 4 day 1, and cycle 7 day 1. Germline CDR1 reads LNHDA; CDR2 reads SQIVND (reference sequence). The CDR3 runs to 12 residues. Trimming stripped 3 bases from V and 5 bases from J, with 5 bases between. For this clone: Its cognate antigen is unknown.

V is TRBV19 and J is TRBJ1-5; no definite D call. Sample: CD4+ or CD8+ T cells sorted from blood, taken in a trial of the OX40 agonist ivuxolimab. The sequence was collected from an adult with an advanced solid tumor such as melanoma, head and neck, liver or kidney cancer. The CDR3 DNA follows: TGTGCCAGTAGTATGCGGGATCAGCCCCAGCATTTT. Encoded protein: CASSMRDQPQHF.